The next 2 T cell receptor beta chains were all read from a single sample in a study of T cells in Graves' hyperthyroidism and ophthalmopathy. The investigators amplified TCR beta CDR3 regions from RNA transcripts. The TCR CDR3 was amplified in a first-round RT-PCR using the HTBI primer set. TCRdb re-analysed the multiplex PCR reads in MiXCR, keeping a single row per CDR3 protein. This sample has some 380,000 distinct CDR3 sequences; roughly 13% occur once, and the top ten carry around 21%. Sequenced input: blood. Receptors originate from a man aged 25 to 40 with Graves' hyperthyroidism that later progressed to Graves' ophthalmopathy.

The rearrangement joins TRBV10-3 to TRBJ2-3; 11 bases line up with TRBD1. The V segment lost 6 bases and the J segment 10 bases; nucleotides outside the gene matches: 24. The CDR3 has 19 residues. Germline values: CDR1 ENHRY, CDR2 SYGVKD. The DNA for the CDR3 is TGTGCCATCAGAGGCCCCCCTGATCCGGGACAGGGGGGTTCGGAGGCGCAGTATTTT. Its protein product is CAIRGPPDPGQGGSEAQYF.

Note on this clonotype: Being one base from a much bigger clone, this may be a read error. The J gene is TRBJ1-5, the V gene TRBV12-3 or TRBV12-4; D call uncertain. The CDR3 is 14 amino acids. In DNA form, the CDR3 reads TGTGCCCGCAGTTTCTCCGGACTCGATCAGCCCCAGCATTTT. It encodes CARSFSGLDQPQHF.